The TCR beta chain under discussion was sequenced for a study of spatial heterogeneity in lung cancer. CDR1 is SEHNR and CDR2 is FQNEAQ in the germline V gene (reference sequence). CDR3 length: 15 amino acids. V shed 4 bases and J 2 bases; nucleotides not matched to a gene: 5. In this sample, this clonotype turned up a few times. Time point here: sample taken at primary tumor resection. Extraction of whole RNA from tumor, nontumor lung or frozen PBMC preceded unsorted sequencing. Via MiXCR, TCRdb re-called the 5' RACE reads, giving one row per CDR3 protein. The sample comprises 39,000 or so distinct CDR3 sequences, 7.5% of which are singletons, and roughly 28% rests with the top ten.

This sample comprised PBMCs, obtained at surgery. The TCR sequence derives from a male donor with early-stage non-small cell lung cancer. This chain connects TRBV7-9 to TRBJ1-1; 9 bases map to TRBD1. The CDR3 loop reads CASSWEDRGNTEAFF. DNA of the CDR3: TGTGCCAGCAGCTGGGAGGACAGGGGAAACACTGAAGCTTTCTTT.